Detailed here is one T cell receptor (beta chain). The data originate from a study of T cell responses to AZD1222 COVID-19 vaccine. Sequencing was performed with immunoSEQ multiplex PCR; in TCRdb, only in-frame clones are kept and a portion is missing. The sample contains some 140,000 clones, nearly 95% of which appear only once. The CDR3 totals 14 residues. Germline V lookup: CDR1 SEHNR, CDR2 FQNEAQ (reference sequence). The ends were cut back, 7 bases at V and 5 bases at J, with 15 bases in the middle. This TCR derives from an adult in good health. V is TRBV7-9 and J is TRBJ2-1; maybe TRBD2 (6 bases). The sample in question was peripheral blood, obtained on day 0 of AZD1222 vaccination. This CDR3 reads CASKVNWGDNEQFF. The CDR3 bases are TGTGCCAGCAAGGTGAACTGGGGGGACAATGAGCAGTTCTTC.